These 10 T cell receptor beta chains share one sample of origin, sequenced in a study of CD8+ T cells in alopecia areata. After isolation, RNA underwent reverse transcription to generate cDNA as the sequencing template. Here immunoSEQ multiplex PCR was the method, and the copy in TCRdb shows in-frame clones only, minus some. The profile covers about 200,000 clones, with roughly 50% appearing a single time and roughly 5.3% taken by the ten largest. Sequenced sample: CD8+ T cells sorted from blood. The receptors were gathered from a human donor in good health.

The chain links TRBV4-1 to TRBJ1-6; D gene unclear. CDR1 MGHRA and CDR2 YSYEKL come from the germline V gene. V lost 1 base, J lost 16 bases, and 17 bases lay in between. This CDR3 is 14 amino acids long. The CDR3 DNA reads TGCGCCAGCAGCCAAGTCGCGGAGGCAATACGACTCCACTTT. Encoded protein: CASSQVAEAIRLHF.

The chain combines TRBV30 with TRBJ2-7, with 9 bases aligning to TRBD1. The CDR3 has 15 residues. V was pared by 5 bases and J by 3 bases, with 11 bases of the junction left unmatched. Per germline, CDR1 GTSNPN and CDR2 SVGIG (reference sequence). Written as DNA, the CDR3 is TGTGCCTGGGAGGTACCCGGGACAGGGAGCTACGAGCAGTACTTC. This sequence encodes CAWEVPGTGSYEQYF.

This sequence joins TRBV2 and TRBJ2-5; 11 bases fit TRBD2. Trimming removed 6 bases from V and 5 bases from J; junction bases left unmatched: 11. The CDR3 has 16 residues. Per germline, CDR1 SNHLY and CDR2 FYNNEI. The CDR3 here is CASSELSGGASETQYF. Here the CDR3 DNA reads TGTGCCAGCAGCGAACTTAGCGGGGGGGCATCGGAGACCCAGTACTTC.

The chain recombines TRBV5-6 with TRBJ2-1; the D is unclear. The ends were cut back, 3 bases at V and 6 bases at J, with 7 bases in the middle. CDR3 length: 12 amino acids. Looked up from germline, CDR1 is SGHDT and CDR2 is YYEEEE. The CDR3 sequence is CASSYTSNEQFF. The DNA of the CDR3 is TGTGCCAGCAGCTACACCTCCAATGAGCAGTTCTTC.

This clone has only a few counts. The CDR3 DNA reads as TGTGCCAGCAGCTTAGCCTCTCGGGGGGCCAGGGATGAGCAGTTCTTC. Translated, it gives CASSLASRGARDEQFF. The chain is built from TRBV7-9 and TRBJ2-1; a weak D match, TRBD2 (7 bases). From germline, CDR1 is SEHNR and CDR2 FQNEAQ (reference sequence). V was clipped by 0 bases and J by 8 bases, with 17 bases between them. This CDR3 has 16 amino acids.

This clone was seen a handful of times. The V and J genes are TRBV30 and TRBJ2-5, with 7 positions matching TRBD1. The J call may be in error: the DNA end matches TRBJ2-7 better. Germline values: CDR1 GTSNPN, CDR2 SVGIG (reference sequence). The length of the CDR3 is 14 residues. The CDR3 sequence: CAWREIGGENEQYF. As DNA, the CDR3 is TGTGCCTGGAGGGAGATAGGGGGCGAAAACGAGCAGTACTTC.

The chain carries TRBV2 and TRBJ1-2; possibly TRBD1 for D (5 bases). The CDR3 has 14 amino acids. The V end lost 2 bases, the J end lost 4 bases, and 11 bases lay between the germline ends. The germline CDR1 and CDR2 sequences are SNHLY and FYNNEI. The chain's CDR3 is CASSESGAGYGYTF. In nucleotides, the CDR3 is TGTGCCAGCAGTGAATCCGGGGCCGGCTATGGCTACACCTTC.

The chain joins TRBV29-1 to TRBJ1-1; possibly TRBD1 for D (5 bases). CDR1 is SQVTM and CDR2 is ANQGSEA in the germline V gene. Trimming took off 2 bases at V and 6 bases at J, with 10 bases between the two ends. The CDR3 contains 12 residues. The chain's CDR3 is CSVEQGSAEAFF. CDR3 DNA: TGCAGCGTTGAACAGGGCAGCGCTGAAGCTTTCTTT.

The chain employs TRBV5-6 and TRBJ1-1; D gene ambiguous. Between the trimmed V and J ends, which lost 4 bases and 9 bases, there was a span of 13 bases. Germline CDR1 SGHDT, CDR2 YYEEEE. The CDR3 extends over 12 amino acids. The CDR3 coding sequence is TGTGCCAGCAGCCTCCGGTCCCTGCAAGCTTTCTTT. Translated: CASSLRSLQAFF.

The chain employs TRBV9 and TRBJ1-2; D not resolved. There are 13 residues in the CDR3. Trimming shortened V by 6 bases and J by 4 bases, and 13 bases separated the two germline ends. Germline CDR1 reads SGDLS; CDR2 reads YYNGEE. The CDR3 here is CASTTVDSYGYTF. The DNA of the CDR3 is TGTGCCAGCACCACAGTAGACTCCTATGGCTACACCTTC.